This is a list of T cell receptor beta chains from one sample in a study of shared clonotypes between healthy human individuals. Libraries were prepared by immunoSEQ multiplex PCR; TCRdb keeps only in-frame clonotypes and omits some of them. Here the sample spans around 750,000 clones, approximately 79% being singletons. The source material was memory CD4+ T cells sorted from blood. The receptor set was obtained from a woman under 40 in good health. Each CDR3 is given with its conserved first and last residue. The D gene is left open where the match is weak. A row's size may be missing; if present it is once, few, many or a size class.

j_call,clone_size,v_call,d_call,cdr3_aa,cdr3_nt
TRBJ1-5,few,TRBV7-2,.,CASSLWAGENQPQHF,TGTGCCAGCAGCTTATGGGCGGGCGAAAATCAGCCCCAGCATTTT
TRBJ2-1,.,TRBV19,.,CASSMPRDLQYEQFF,TGTGCCAGTAGTATGCCGCGGGATTTGCAATATGAGCAGTTCTTC
TRBJ1-5,once,TRBV2,TRBD1,CASSWTGNSNQPQHF,TGTGCCAGCAGTTGGACAGGGAATAGCAATCAGCCCCAGCATTTT
TRBJ1-1,.,TRBV18,.,CASSPPGTKNTEAFF,TGTGCCAGCTCACCACCTGGGACAAAAAACACTGAAGCTTTCTTT
TRBJ2-7,.,TRBV10-1,.,CASSGSIPYEQYF,TGCGCCAGCAGTGGGTCCATTCCCTACGAGCAGTACTTC
TRBJ2-3,.,TRBV9,.,CASSPSPDTQYF,TGTGCCAGCAGCCCCAGCCCAGATACGCAGTATTTT
TRBJ1-1,.,TRBV30,TRBD1,CAWSVAGGFLVAFF,TGTGCCTGGAGTGTGGCAGGGGGCTTTCTCGTAGCTTTCTTT
TRBJ2-7,.,TRBV5-4,.,CASSLAGSYEQYF,TGTGCCAGCAGCTTGGCCGGGTCCTACGAGCAGTACTTC
TRBJ1-1,.,TRBV6-5,.,CATNTGLNTEAFF,TGTGCCACAAATACAGGACTGAACACTGAAGCTTTCTTT
TRBJ1-1,once,TRBV27,.,CASSLHPGRGVNTEAFF,TGTGCCAGCAGTCTACACCCGGGGAGAGGGGTCAACACTGAAGCTTTCTTT
TRBJ1-4,few,TRBV5-1,TRBD1,CASSLDRQGPNEKLFF,TGCGCCAGCAGCTTGGATAGACAGGGTCCTAATGAAAAACTGTTTTTT
TRBJ2-7,.,TRBV15,.,CATSRENGLYEQYF,TGTGCCACCAGCAGAGAGAACGGACTTTACGAGCAGTACTTC
TRBJ2-3,.,TRBV19,TRBD1,CASRDRGGTDTQYF,TGTGCCAGTAGGGACAGGGGAGGCACAGATACGCAGTATTTT
TRBJ2-1,.,TRBV28,TRBD2,CASIGPGTSSYNEQFF,TGTGCCAGCATCGGTCCAGGGACTAGCAGCTACAATGAGCAGTTCTTC
TRBJ2-1,few,TRBV9,.,CASSVNDEQFF,TGTGCCAGCAGCGTAAATGATGAGCAGTTCTTC
TRBJ2-7,.,TRBV30,.,CAWRSRREGGSYEQYF,TGTGCCTGGAGGAGTAGGAGGGAGGGGGGTTCCTACGAGCAGTACTTC
TRBJ1-4,.,TRBV27,.,CASRKGIRAEVNEKLFF,TGTGCCAGCAGGAAGGGGATCCGGGCAGAAGTTAATGAAAAACTGTTTTTT
TRBJ1-1,.,TRBV27,.,CASSFRGRTEAFF,TGTGCCAGCAGTTTCAGGGGCAGGACTGAAGCTTTCTTT
TRBJ2-3,.,TRBV10-3,.,CAISAGTEGDTQYF,TGTGCCATCAGTGCGGGAACGGAGGGAGATACGCAGTATTTT
TRBJ2-1,.,TRBV2,.,CASSKEGTHADEQFF,TGTGCCAGCAGTAAGGAGGGGACACATGCCGATGAGCAGTTCTTC
TRBJ2-3,.,TRBV9,.,CASSVTSRTDTQYF,TGTGCCAGCAGCGTAACTTCCCGCACAGATACGCAGTATTTT
TRBJ2-7,.,TRBV28,.,CASRPTGSYEQYF,TGTGCCAGCAGGCCGACAGGAAGCTACGAGCAGTACTTC
TRBJ2-3,.,TRBV6-5,TRBD2,CASSRHLLAGDTQYF,TGTGCCAGCAGTCGCCATTTACTAGCGGGAGATACGCAGTATTTT
TRBJ2-5,few,TRBV5-1,TRBD2,CASSLAGTSGQETQYF,TGCGCCAGCAGCTTGGCCGGGACTAGCGGCCAAGAGACCCAGTACTTC
TRBJ2-7,few,TRBV30,.,CAWSPVGTRSTSEQYF,TGTGCCTGGAGTCCCGTAGGAACTAGATCCACCTCCGAGCAGTACTTC
TRBJ1-2,.,TRBV5-8,.,CASSLRKTANYGYTF,TGTGCCAGCAGCCTGCGGAAGACAGCGAACTATGGCTACACCTTC
TRBJ1-4,.,TRBV27,.,CASRLRGSGEKLFF,TGTGCCAGCAGGCTAAGGGGGTCCGGCGAAAAACTGTTTTTT
TRBJ1-2,.,TRBV6-5,.,CASSYFRQGGYTF,TGTGCCAGCAGTTACTTCAGGCAGGGGGGCTACACCTTC
TRBJ2-6,.,TRBV28,TRBD1,CASSSLAGGAGANVLTF,TGTGCCAGCAGTTCCCTAGCAGGGGGAGCGGGGGCCAACGTCCTGACTTTC
TRBJ2-1,.,TRBV29-1,.,CSVWTSSSYNEQFF,TGCAGCGTTTGGACCTCCAGCTCCTACAATGAGCAGTTCTTC
TRBJ2-1,.,TRBV5-1,.,CASSKDNEQFF,TGCGCCAGCAGCAAAGACAATGAGCAGTTCTTC
TRBJ2-7,.,TRBV7-9,TRBD2,CASSLASGKAYEQYF,TGTGCCAGCAGCTTAGCTAGCGGGAAAGCCTACGAGCAGTACTTC
TRBJ1-2,once,TRBV5-1,.,CASSLGTENYGYTF,TGCGCCAGCAGCCTCGGGACGGAGAACTATGGCTACACCTTC